This T cell receptor beta chain derives from a study of metastatic and nonmetastatic thyroid tumors. The CDR3 consists of 13 residues. Trimming shortened V by 7 bases and J by 1 base, and 10 bases separated the two germline ends. Each patient went into thyroid surgery without having received any treatment. In the original processing: Building a distant-metastasis classifier for papillary thyroid cancer drew on CDR3 differences across clinicopathological groups. MiXCR re-clonotyped the PCR reads for TCRdb. In this record, the V and J calls reflect TCRdb's handling and not the investigators' own analysis. The sample contains around 20,000 clones, about 20% of which appear only once.

This TCR came from a female donor with papillary thyroid cancer or a benign thyroid nodule (not recorded which). Some clones in this sample may be carry-over from other donors' samples. Sequencing used tumor tissue. This sequence joins TRBV12-3 or TRBV12-4 and TRBJ1-1; D is unclear. CDR3 nucleotide sequence: TGTGCCAGCAAACTCTCAGGGAACACTGAAGCTTTCTTT. This codes for CASKLSGNTEAFF.